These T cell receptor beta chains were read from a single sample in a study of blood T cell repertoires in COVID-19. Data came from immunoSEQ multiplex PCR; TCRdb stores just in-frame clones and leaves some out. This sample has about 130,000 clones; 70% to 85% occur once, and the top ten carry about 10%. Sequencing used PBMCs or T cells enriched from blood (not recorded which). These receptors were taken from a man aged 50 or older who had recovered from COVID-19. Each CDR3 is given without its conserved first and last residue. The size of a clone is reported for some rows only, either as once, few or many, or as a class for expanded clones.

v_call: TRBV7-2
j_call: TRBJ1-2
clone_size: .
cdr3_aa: ASSLQGLDGYT

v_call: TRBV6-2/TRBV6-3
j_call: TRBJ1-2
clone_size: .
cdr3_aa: ASSSPWTVRYGYT

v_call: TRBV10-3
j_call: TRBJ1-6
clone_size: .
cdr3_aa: AIRTGTENSPLH

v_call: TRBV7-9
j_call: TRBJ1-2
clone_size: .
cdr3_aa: ASSTTGAGYT

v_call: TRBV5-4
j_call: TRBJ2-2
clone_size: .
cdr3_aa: ASSDTSGGRAGELF

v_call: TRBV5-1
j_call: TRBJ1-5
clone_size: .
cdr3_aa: ASSPEGGPNQPQH

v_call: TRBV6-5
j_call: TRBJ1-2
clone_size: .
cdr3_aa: ASSYYGGTYGYT

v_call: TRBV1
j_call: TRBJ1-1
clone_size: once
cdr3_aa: TSSQADGTEAF

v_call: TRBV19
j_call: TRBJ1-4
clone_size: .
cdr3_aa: ASSIGGGREKLF

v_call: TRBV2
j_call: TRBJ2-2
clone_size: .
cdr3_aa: ASTPGQGNTGELF

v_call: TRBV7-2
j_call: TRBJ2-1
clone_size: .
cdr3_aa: ASSPPGLAYNEQF

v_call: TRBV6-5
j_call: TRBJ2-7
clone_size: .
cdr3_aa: ASSYSKARSSYEQY

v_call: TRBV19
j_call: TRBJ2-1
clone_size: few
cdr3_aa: ASSSSGTSGGMSSYNEQF

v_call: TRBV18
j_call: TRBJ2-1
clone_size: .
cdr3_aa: ASSPPSIPTNNEQF

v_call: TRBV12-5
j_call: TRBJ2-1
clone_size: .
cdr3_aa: ASGLVTSGGASYNEQF

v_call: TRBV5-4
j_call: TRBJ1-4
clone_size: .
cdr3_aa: ASSLEPSTNEKLF

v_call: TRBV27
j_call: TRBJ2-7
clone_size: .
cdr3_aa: ASSFSGSYEQY

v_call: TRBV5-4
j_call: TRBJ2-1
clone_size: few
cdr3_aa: ASNRGTKPHNEQF

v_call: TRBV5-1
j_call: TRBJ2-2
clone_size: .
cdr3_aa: ASSNPRDTNTGELF

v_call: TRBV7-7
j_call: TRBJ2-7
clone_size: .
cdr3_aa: ASSLRDSASDEQY

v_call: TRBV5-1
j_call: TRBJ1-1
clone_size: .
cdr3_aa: ASSSRQRDMNTEAF

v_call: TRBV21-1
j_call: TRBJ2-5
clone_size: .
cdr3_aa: ASSPRGRGRFTQETQY

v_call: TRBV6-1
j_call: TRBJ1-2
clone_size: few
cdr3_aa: ASSESAGNYGYT

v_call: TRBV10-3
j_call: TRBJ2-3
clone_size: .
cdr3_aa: AISETGRGGSDTQY

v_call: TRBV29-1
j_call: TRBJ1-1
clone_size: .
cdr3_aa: SVDMGGNTYTTEAF

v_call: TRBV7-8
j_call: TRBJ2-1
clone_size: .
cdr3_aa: ASSLVAGPPYNEQF

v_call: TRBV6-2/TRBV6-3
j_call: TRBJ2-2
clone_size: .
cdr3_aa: ASSRQGWTGELF

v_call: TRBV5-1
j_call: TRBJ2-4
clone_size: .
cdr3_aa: ASSLGTEGGIAKNIQY

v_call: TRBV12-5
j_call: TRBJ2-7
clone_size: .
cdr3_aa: ASGLLSYEQY

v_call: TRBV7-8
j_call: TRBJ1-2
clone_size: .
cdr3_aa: ASSRTGYGYT

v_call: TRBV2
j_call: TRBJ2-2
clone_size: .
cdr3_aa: ASSARLMNTGELF

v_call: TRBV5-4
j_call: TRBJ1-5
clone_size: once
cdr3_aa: ASSLAGSNQPQH

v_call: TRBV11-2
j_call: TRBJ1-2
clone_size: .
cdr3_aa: ASSLEQGSNYGYT

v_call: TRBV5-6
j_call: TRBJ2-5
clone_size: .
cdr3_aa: ASSLAGGYQETQY

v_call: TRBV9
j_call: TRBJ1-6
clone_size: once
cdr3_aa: ASSGGGQYNSPLH

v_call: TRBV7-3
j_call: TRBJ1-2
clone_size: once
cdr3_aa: ASSLTQGDGYT

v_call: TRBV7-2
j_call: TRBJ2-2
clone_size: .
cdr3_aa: ASSMDSLPGELF

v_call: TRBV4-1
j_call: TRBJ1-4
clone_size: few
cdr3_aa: ASSQARPREEKLF

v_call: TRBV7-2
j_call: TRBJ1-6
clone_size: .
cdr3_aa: ASSSSFTGLGSPLH

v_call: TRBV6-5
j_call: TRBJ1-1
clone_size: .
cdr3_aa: ASQGASEAF

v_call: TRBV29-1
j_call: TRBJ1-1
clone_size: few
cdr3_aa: SVEGDLLATSTEAF

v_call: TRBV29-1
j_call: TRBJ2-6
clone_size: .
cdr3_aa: SVEVRSVSGANVLT

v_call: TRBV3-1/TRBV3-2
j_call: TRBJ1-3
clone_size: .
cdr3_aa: ASNYRGSGGNTIY

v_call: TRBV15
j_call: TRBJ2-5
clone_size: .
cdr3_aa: ATSRALGGWQETQY

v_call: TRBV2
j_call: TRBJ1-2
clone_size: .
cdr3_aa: ASVTYRGGMGGYT

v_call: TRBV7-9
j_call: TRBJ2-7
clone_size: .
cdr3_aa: ASSFLGQGIYEQY

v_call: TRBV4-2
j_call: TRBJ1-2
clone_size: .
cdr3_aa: ASSQEGGNYGYT

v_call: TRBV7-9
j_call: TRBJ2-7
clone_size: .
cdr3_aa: ASSFTGGNYEQY

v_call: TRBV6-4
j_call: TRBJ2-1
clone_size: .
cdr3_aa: ASSENPFNEQF

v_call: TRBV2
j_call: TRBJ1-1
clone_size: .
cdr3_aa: ARNSNSGTAGSEAF

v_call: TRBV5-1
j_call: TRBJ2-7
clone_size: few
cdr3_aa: ASSLQGAPYEQY

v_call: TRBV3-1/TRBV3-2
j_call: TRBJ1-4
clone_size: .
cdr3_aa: ASSQEGLTGEKLF

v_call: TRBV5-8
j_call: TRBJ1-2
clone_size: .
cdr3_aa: ASSFKDRPNYGYT